The 24 T cell receptor beta chains presented below share a single source sample, sequenced in a study of glioma-infiltrating T cells. TCR alpha and beta CDR3 regions were amplified from RNA using iRepertoire nested multiplex PCR. TCRdb re-analysed the multiplex PCR reads in MiXCR, keeping a single row per CDR3 protein. Of 110,000 or so distinct CDR3 sequences in the sample, less than 30% were seen once. Source material: glioma tissue, nonneoplastic brain tissue, or PBMCs (not recorded which). These receptors came from a human donor with low-grade glioma or glioblastoma, undergoing nonglioma brain surgery, or in good health (not recorded which).

This clonotype has a count of ten or more. The gene calls are TRBV18 and TRBJ1-1, with 10 bases aligning to TRBD1. Looked up from germline, CDR1 is KGHSH and CDR2 is LQKENI. CDR3 size: 16 residues. Trimming cost V 3 bases and J 3 bases; bases outside gene matches: 7. The CDR3 loop reads CASSPRTGGRHTEAFF. CDR3 bases: TGTGCCAGCTCACCCCGGACAGGGGGTAGGCACACTGAAGCTTTCTTT.

Many counts were recorded for this clonotype. The chain links TRBV7-2 to TRBJ1-1; 8 bases map to TRBD1. Germline values: CDR1 SGHTA, CDR2 FQGNSA. The V segment lost 5 bases and the J segment 1 base; nucleotides outside the gene matches: 6. The CDR3 is made up of 15 amino acids. CDR3 loop: CASSPRQGPNTEAFF. The CDR3 DNA reads TGTGCCAGCAGCCCAAGACAGGGGCCGAACACTGAAGCTTTCTTT.

This clonotype turned up a few times. It may be a read error: a sequence one base away is much more abundant. The J gene is TRBJ1-5, the V gene TRBV4-1; tentatively, D is TRBD1 (6 bases). The CDR3 totals 14 residues. V gave up 1 base and J gave up 11 bases, with 15 bases separating them. Germline V gene data show CDR1 as MGHRA and CDR2 as YSYEKL. The DNA of the CDR3 is TGCGCCAGCAGCCAAGGGACAGCAGAACAGTCCCAGCATTTT. Residues: CASSQGTAEQSQHF.

This clonotype was detected only a few times. This likely comes from a read error, as the CDR3 has no conserved phenylalanine or tryptophan at its end. This chain joins TRBV5-1 and TRBJ1-2; 10 nucleotides align to TRBD1. Unmatched junction bases numbered 7, after V lost 4 bases and J lost 7 bases. Germline assignment: CDR1 SGHRS and CDR2 YFSETQ. This CDR3 is 14 amino acids long. CDR3 protein: CASSQGQGLSGYTL. DNA for the CDR3: TGCGCCAGCAGCCAGGGACAGGGGCTCTCTGGCTACACCCTC.

This clonotype was counted many times. This chain links TRBV20-1 with TRBJ1-1, with D maybe TRBD1 (5 bases). V dropped 1 base and J dropped 0 bases, with 9 bases sitting between them. This CDR3 is 14 amino acids long. The germline gives CDR1 DFQATT, CDR2 SNEGSKA (reference sequence). The CDR3 bases are TGCAGTGCTAGAGTGGGACCGCTGAACACTGAAGCTTTCTTT. It yields the protein CSARVGPLNTEAFF.

Many counts were recorded for this clonotype. V usage is TRBV7-2 and J usage is TRBJ2-1; 8 bases agree with TRBD2. The germline gives CDR1 SGHTA, CDR2 FQGNSA. CDR3 length: 14 amino acids. Germline trimming cut 5 bases from V and 7 bases from J; bases unmatched to any gene: 7. CDR3 nucleotides: TGTGCCAGCAGCCCCTTCAGCGGGGGAAATGAGCAGTTCTTC. It specifies CASSPFSGGNEQFF.

This clonotype was seen repeatedly, ten times or more. The chain uses TRBV20-1 and TRBJ2-1, with 12 positions matching TRBD2. Trimming cost V 3 bases and J 9 bases; bases outside gene matches: 12. The CDR3 has 16 residues. Germline values: CDR1 DFQATT, CDR2 SNEGSKA (reference sequence). CDR3: CSARVASGREYLEQFF. The CDR3 region has the DNA TGCAGTGCTAGGGTCGCTAGCGGGAGGGAATATCTTGAGCAGTTCTTC.

The table lists this clonotype with many counts. The chain combines TRBV4-1 with TRBJ2-7, with TRBD1 matching 10 bases. The CDR3 runs 14 residues. Trimming removed 4 bases from V and 3 bases from J; junction bases left unmatched: 3. CDR1 and CDR2 from the germline V gene are MGHRA and YSYEKL. The CDR3 sequence: CASSRGDRGYEQYF. The CDR3 nucleotides read TGCGCCAGCAGCCGCGGGGACAGGGGCTACGAGCAGTACTTC.

This clonotype was seen at least ten times. V is TRBV7-8 and J is TRBJ1-2, with a possible D match to TRBD1 (5 bases). Germline V gene sequence: CDR1 SGHVS, CDR2 FQNEAQ. Trimming stripped 5 bases from V and 4 bases from J, with 14 bases between. The CDR3 is made up of 14 amino acids. The CDR3: CASSLGTEFYGYTF. In nucleotides, the CDR3 is TGTGCCAGCAGCCTCGGGACGGAGTTCTATGGCTACACCTTC. Full variable domain (remainder filled in from reference TRBV7-8 and TRBJ1-2): GAGVSQSPRYKVAKRGQDVALRCDPISGHVSLFWYQQALGQGPEFLTYFQNEAQLDKSGLPSDRFFAERPEGSVSTLKIQRTQQEDSAVYLCASSLGTEFYGYTFGSGTRLTVV.

This clonotype was counted many times. This chain links TRBV20-1 with TRBJ2-1; a possible D gene is TRBD1 (5 bases). The CDR3 is made up of 16 amino acids. Trimming took 0 bases from V and 6 from J, leaving 18 bases between them. The germline V gene has CDR1 DFQATT and CDR2 SNEGSKA (reference sequence). The DNA for the CDR3 is TGCAGTGCTAGAGATCCAACTCAGGGAAGGGCCAATGAGCAGTTCTTC. Its protein is CSARDPTQGRANEQFF.

Worth noting for this clonotype: A much larger clone sits a single nucleotide away, making a read error possible. V is TRBV18 and J is TRBJ1-1; D not certain. CDR1 and CDR2 from the germline V gene are KGHSH and LQKENI. This CDR3 is 15 amino acids long. Trimming shortened V by 5 bases and J by 4 bases, and 17 bases separated the two germline ends. The CDR3 reads CASSSDPRQGTEAFF. CDR3 in DNA: TGTGCCAGCTCATCGGACCCACGCCAAGGCACTGAAGCTTTCTTT.

This clonotype was picked up many times. The V and J genes are TRBV20-1 and TRBJ2-7; no firm D call. V shed 5 bases and J shed 2 bases, with 10 bases lying between them. The CDR3 extends over 12 amino acids. CDR1 is DFQATT, CDR2 SNEGSKA, per germline (reference sequence). The CDR3, as DNA: TGCAGTGCTCCGACGGATACCTACGAGCAGTACTTC. It codes for CSAPTDTYEQYF.

This clonotype was seen only a few times. This chain uses TRBV5-5 with TRBJ2-1, with a tentative D call TRBD2 (7 bases). The V end lost 2 bases, the J end lost 3 bases, and 12 bases lay between the germline ends. Germline CDR1 reads SGHKS; CDR2 reads YYEKEE (reference sequence). This CDR3 comprises 15 residues. CDR3 coding DNA: TGTGCCAGCAGCTTTAGGGGGGGCGACTACAATGAGCAGTTCTTC. Protein product: CASSFRGGDYNEQFF.

This clonotype appeared many times. The rearrangement uses TRBV29-1 and TRBJ1-1; D is unclear. Germline V gene data show CDR1 as SQVTM and CDR2 as ANQGSEA. Trimming pared 7 bases from V and 1 base from J, leaving 7 bases between. There are 11 residues in the CDR3. The CDR3 sequence is CSGGWNTEAFF. In DNA form, the CDR3 reads TGCAGCGGAGGATGGAACACTGAAGCTTTCTTT.

This clonotype was seen repeatedly, ten times or more. Sequence at one end of the junction differs from germline and may be a read error. The V gene is TRBV6-1, the J gene TRBJ2-7; tentative D call: TRBD1 (6 bases). CDR1 is MNHNS, CDR2 SASEGT, per germline. This CDR3 spans 12 amino acids. The CDR3 sequence: CAISITGYEQYF. The CDR3, as DNA: TGTGCCATCAGTATAACAGGGTACGAGCAGTACTTC.

The CDR3 DNA follows: TGCAGTGCTAGAGATGGGACTAGGGGTACAGATACGCAGTATTTT. Translated: CSARDGTRGTDTQYF. The genes are TRBV20-1 and TRBJ2-3; 8 positions match TRBD2. CDR1 is DFQATT, CDR2 SNEGSKA, per germline (reference sequence). The J segment lost 3 bases and the V segment lost 0 bases, leaving 5 bases of the junction unmatched. The CDR3 is 15 residues long.

This clonotype turned up a few times. This sequence joins TRBV5-4 and TRBJ2-7, with D possibly being TRBD2 (6 bases). V gave up 3 bases and J gave up 7 bases, with 20 bases separating them. The length of the CDR3 is 15 residues. Per germline, CDR1 SGHNT and CDR2 YYREEE (reference sequence). The DNA of the CDR3 is TGTGCCAGCAGCTCTGGTGGGACTCCTGAGGGAGAGCAGTACTTC. The encoded protein is CASSSGGTPEGEQYF.

This clonotype was observed at least ten times. The chain recombines TRBV27 with TRBJ2-2, with D uncertain. CDR1 MNHEY and CDR2 SMNVEV come from the germline V gene (reference sequence). Trimming took 2 bases from V and 5 from J, leaving 3 bases between them. The CDR3 has 12 amino acids. In DNA, the CDR3 is TGTGCCAGCAGTTTACATACCGGGGAGCTGTTTTTT. Amino acid sequence: CASSLHTGELFF.

The CDR3 nucleotides are TGTGCCAGCAGCTCCCCAGGGAGGGGGAACATTCAGTACTTC. It translates to CASSSPGRGNIQYF. V gene TRBV7-2 combines with J gene TRBJ2-4; the D gene is possibly TRBD2 (7 bases). The V end lost 4 bases, the J end lost 7 bases, and 14 bases lay between the germline ends. The germline CDR1 and CDR2 sequences are SGHTA and FQGNSA. The CDR3 consists of 14 residues.

This clonotype was detected many times. The chain recombines TRBV7-9 with TRBJ1-5, with D possibly matching TRBD1 (5 bases). Trimming shortened V by 4 bases and J by 4 bases, and 11 bases separated the two germline ends. The CDR3 totals 14 residues. Germline values: CDR1 SEHNR, CDR2 FQNEAQ (reference sequence). The DNA for the CDR3 is TGTGCCAGCAGCTCAACAGGAGGGAATCAGCCCCAGCATTTT. It encodes CASSSTGGNQPQHF.

As to this clonotype: The junction differs from germline at one of its ends, possibly a read error. This chain connects TRBV6-5 to TRBJ1-2; maybe TRBD1 (5 bases). Germline CDR1 reads MNHEY; CDR2 reads SVGAGI. The CDR3 has 14 amino acids. The CDR3 bases are TGTGCCAGCAGTGACCTGCCGGGACCCCGGGGCTGCACCTTC. Its translation: CASSDLPGPRGCTF.

This clonotype has at least ten counts. The V call is TRBV6-2 or TRBV6-3, the J call TRBJ2-1, with D unresolved. The ends were cut back, 2 bases at V and 15 bases at J, with 14 bases in the middle. In germline, CDR1 is MNHEY, CDR2 SVGEGT. CDR3 length equals 12 residues. CDR3 sequence reads: CASSYTALSPFF. CDR3 nucleotide sequence: TGTGCCAGCAGTTACACGGCCCTCTCTCCGTTCTTC.

This clonotype has at least ten counts. The chain recombines TRBV7-9 with TRBJ1-2; D remains unclear. Trimming removed 4 bases from V and 8 bases from J, with 14 bases in between. Germline V gene data show CDR1 as SEHNR and CDR2 as FQNEAQ (reference sequence). The CDR3 spans 13 residues. The CDR3 sequence: CASSWGLVWGYTF. DNA for the CDR3: TGTGCCAGCAGCTGGGGTCTTGTCTGGGGCTACACCTTC.

On this clonotype: One end of the junction is discordant with germline, which a read error may explain. The chain has TRBV6-2 or TRBV6-3 and TRBJ2-7; 8 positions match TRBD2. CDR1 is MNHEY, CDR2 SVGEGT, per germline. The CDR3 covers 18 residues. CDR3 nucleotides: TGTGCCGGCAGTTACGACAGAGTCTTAGCGGGATTAAGCTACGAGCAGTACTTC. This codes for CAGSYDRVLAGLSYEQYF.